This T cell receptor beta chain stems from a study of cytomegalovirus exposure and HLA in healthy donors. Regarding this clone: As yet, its antigen is unknown.

Primers: 60 Vbeta forward and 13 Jbeta reverse. The assay was immunoSEQ multiplex PCR, and TCRdb's table has in-frame clones only and misses some. The sample has more than 85,000 clones; 83% are singletons. Trimming took 7 bases from V and 2 from J; bases not matched to a gene: 10. This CDR3 spans 16 amino acids. Germline CDR1 is LNHDA and CDR2 is SQIVND (reference sequence). Findings and limits, study-wide: 87-base-pair reads could not separate some V segments, including TRBV6-2 and TRBV6-3. The only immune exposure information that was available was CMV serostatus. There were reportedly fewer N-insertions in an Asian-associated ancestry cluster than the roughly 670-donor mean, in a later analysis.

V and J are TRBV19 and TRBJ2-5; 10 bases fit TRBD2. Sequencing was done on a sample of PBMCs. The TCR was taken from a man aged 18-30 years in good health and CMV-seronegative. CDR3 in amino acids: CASMGGGLAPQETQYF. DNA for the CDR3: TGTGCCAGTATGGGGGGGGGACTAGCGCCGCAAGAGACCCAGTACTTC.